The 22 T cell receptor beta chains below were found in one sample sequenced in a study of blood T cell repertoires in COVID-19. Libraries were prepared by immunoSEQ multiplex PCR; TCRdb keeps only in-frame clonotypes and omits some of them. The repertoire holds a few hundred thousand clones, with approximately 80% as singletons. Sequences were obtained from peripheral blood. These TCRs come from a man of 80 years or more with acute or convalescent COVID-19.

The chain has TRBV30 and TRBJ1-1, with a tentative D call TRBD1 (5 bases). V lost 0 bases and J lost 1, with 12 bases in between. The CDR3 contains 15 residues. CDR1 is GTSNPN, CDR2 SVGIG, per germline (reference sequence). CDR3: CAWSVRFRENTEAFF. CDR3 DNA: TGTGCCTGGAGTGTAAGGTTCAGGGAGAACACTGAAGCTTTCTTT.

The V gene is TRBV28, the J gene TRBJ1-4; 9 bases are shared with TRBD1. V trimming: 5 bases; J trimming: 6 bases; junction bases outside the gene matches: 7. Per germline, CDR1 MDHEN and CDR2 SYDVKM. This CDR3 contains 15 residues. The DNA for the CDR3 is TGTGCCAGCAGTACAGGGGGCGCGGTTCATGAAAAACTGTTTTTT. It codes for CASSTGGAVHEKLFF.

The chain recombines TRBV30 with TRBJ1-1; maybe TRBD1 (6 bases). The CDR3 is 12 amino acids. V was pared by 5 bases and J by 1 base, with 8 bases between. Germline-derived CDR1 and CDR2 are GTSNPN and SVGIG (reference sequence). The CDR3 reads CAWDRWNTEAFF. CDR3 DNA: TGTGCCTGGGACAGGTGGAACACTGAAGCTTTCTTT.

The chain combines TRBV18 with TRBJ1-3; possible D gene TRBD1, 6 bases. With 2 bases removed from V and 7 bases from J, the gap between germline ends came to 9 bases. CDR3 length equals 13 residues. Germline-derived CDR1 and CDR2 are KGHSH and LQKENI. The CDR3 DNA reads TGTGCCAGCTCACCATCCAGGGGTAACACCATATATTTT. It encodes CASSPSRGNTIYF.

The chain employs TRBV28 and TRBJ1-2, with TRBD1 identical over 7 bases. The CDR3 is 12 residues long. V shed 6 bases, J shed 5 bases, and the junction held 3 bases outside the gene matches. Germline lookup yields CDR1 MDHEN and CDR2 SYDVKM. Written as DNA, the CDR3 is TGTGCCAGCAGCGGGACAGTTTATGGCTACACCTTC. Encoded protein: CASSGTVYGYTF.

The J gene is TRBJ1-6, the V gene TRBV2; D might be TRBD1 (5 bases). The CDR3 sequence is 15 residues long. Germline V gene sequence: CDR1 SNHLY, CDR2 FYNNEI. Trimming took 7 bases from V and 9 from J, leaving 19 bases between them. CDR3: CASTSGGGWTSPLHF. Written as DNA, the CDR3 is TGTGCCAGCACTTCGGGGGGTGGGTGGACTTCACCCCTCCACTTT.

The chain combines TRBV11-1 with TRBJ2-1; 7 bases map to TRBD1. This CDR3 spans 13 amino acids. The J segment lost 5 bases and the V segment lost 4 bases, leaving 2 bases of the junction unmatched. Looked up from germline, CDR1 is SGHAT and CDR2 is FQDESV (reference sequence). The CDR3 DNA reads TGTGCCAGCAGCTCGGACAGGCACAATGAGCAGTTCTTC. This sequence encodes CASSSDRHNEQFF. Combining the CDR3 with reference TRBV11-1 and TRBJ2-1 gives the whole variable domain EAEVAQSPRYKITEKSQAVAFWCDPISGHATLYWYRQILGQGPELLVQFQDESVVDDSQLPKDRFSAERLKGVDSTLKIQPAELGDSAMYLCASSSDRHNEQFFGPGTRLTVL.

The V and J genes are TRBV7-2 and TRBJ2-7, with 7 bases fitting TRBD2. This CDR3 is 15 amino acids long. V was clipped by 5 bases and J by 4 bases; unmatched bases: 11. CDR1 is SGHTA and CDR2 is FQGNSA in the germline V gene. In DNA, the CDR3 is TGTGCCAGCAGCCCCTCAAGCACGGGAGGTTACGAGCAGTACTTC. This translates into CASSPSSTGGYEQYF.

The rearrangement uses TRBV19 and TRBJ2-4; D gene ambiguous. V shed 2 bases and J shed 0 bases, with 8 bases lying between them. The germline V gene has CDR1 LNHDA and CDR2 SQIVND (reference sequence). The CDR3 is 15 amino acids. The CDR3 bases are TGTGCCAGTAGTATAACAGCCCTAGCCAAAAACATTCAGTACTTC. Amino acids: CASSITALAKNIQYF. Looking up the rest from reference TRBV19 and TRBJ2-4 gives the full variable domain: DGGITQSPKYLFRKEGQNVTLSCEQNLNHDAMYWYRQDPGQGLRLIYYSQIVNDFQKGDIAEGYSVSREKKESFPLTVTSAQKNPTAFYLCASSITALAKNIQYFGAGTRLSVL.

The CDR3 bases are TGTGCCAGCAGCCCAGCGGGAAGTAGAGTCGGGTCACCCCTCCACTTT. Protein product: CASSPAGSRVGSPLHF. The V and J genes are TRBV9 and TRBJ1-6; D remains unclear. From germline, CDR1 is SGDLS and CDR2 YYNGEE. This CDR3 contains 16 residues. V lost 4 bases, J lost 10 bases, and 21 bases lay in between. Based on the CDR3 plus reference TRBV9 and TRBJ1-6, the full variable domain is DSGVTQTPKHLITATGQRVTLRCSPRSGDLSVYWYQQSLDQGLQFLIQYYNGEERAKGNILERFSAQQFPDLHSELNLSSLELGDSALYFCASSPAGSRVGSPLHFGNGTRLTVT.

In DNA form, the CDR3 reads TGTGCCAGCAGGACTGGACTGGCGAACACTGAAGCTTTCTTT. Its protein is CASRTGLANTEAFF. The chain has TRBV6-5 and TRBJ1-1; the D is unclear. Trimming stripped 6 bases from V and 1 base from J, with 12 bases between. Germline-derived CDR1 and CDR2 are MNHEY and SVGAGI. The CDR3 runs to 14 residues.

CDR3 bases: TGTGCCAGCAGCCCCCGGGGGGGTGGACGTGTGGATACGCAGTATTTT. This encodes CASSPRGGGRVDTQYF. The chain couples TRBV25-1 to TRBJ2-3; 8 nucleotides match TRBD2. This CDR3 region has 16 residues. With V trimmed by 6 bases and J by 6 bases, 14 bases remained unmatched. In germline, CDR1 is MGHDK, CDR2 SYGVNS.

The CDR3 nucleotides read TGTGCCAGCAGCCAAGGACAGGGTAGTTTGAGGACTGAAGCTTTCTTT. This sequence encodes CASSQGQGSLRTEAFF. The chain joins TRBV3-1 (or the pseudogene TRBV3-2) to TRBJ1-1, with 7 nucleotides matching TRBD1. The CDR3 length is 16 residues. Trimming at V came to 1 base and at J to 5 bases, leaving 10 bases not matched to a gene. Per germline, CDR1 LGHDT and CDR2 YNNKEL (reference sequence).

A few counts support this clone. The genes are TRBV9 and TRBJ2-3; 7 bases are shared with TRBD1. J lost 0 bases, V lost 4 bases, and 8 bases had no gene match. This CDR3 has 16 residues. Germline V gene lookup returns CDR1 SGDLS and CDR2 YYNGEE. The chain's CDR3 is CASSRSGQASTDTQYF. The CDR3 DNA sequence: TGTGCCAGCAGCCGGAGCGGACAGGCTAGCACAGATACGCAGTATTTT.

CDR3 residues: CASSHSGGFYGYTF. DNA of the CDR3: TGTGCCAGCAGCCATTCTGGGGGGTTCTATGGCTACACCTTC. The gene calls are TRBV3-1 (or the pseudogene TRBV3-2) and TRBJ1-2, with D possibly matching TRBD1 (5 bases). This CDR3 comprises 14 residues. Trimming took off 3 bases at V and 4 bases at J, with 12 bases between the two ends. Looked up from germline, CDR1 is LGHDT and CDR2 is YNNKEL (reference sequence).

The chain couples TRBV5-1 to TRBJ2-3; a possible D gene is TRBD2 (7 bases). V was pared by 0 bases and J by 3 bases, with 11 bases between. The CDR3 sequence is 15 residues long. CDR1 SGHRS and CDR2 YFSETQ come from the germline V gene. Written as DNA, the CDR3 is TGCGCCAGCAGCTTGGTCGGGGGGCGGACAGATACGCAGTATTTT. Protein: CASSLVGGRTDTQYF.

CDR3 coding DNA: TGTGCCAGCTCACCACCAAACAGGCTCAACAATGAGCAGTTCTTC. Translation gives CASSPPNRLNNEQFF. The rearrangement joins TRBV18 to TRBJ2-1; perhaps TRBD1 as D (5 bases). Trimming cost V 0 bases and J 5 bases, with 11 bases left between them. This CDR3 contains 15 residues. From germline, CDR1 is KGHSH and CDR2 LQKENI.

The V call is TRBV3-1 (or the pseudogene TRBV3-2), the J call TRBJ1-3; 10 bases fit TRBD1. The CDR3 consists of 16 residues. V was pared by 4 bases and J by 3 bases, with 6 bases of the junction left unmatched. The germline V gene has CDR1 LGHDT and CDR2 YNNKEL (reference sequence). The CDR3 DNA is TGTGCCAGCAGCCTCTCGGACAGGGGGTATGGAAACACCATATATTTT. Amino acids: CASSLSDRGYGNTIYF.

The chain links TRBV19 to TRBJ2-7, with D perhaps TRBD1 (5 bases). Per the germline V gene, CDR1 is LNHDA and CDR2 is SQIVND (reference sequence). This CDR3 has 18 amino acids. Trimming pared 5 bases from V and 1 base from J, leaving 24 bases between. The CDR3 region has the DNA TGTGCCAGTAGTGCTCACATAGGGCGGCAGGGATATTCCTACGAGCAGTACTTC. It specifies CASSAHIGRQGYSYEQYF.

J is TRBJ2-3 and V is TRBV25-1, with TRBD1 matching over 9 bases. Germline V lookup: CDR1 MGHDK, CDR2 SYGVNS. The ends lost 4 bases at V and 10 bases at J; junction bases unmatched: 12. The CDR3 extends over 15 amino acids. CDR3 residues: CASSGFGTGPGAQYF. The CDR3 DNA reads TGTGCCAGCAGTGGGTTCGGGACAGGGCCAGGAGCGCAGTATTTT.

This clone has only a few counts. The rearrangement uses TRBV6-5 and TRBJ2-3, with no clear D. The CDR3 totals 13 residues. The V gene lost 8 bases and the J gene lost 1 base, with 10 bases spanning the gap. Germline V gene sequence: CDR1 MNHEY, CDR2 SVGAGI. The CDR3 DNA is TGTGCCAGCCTCCGAGGAGGCACAGATACGCAGTATTTT. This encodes CASLRGGTDTQYF.

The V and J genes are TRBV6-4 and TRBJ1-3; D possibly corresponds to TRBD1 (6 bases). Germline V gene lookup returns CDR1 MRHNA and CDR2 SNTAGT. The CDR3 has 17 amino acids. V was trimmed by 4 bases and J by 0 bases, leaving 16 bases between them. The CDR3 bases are TGTGCCAGCAGTGCCTACAGGGTGGAAGTCTCTGGAAACACCATATATTTT. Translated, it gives CASSAYRVEVSGNTIYF.